This T cell receptor (beta chain) originates from a study of CD8+ T cells in alopecia areata. Study at large: Patients remained on tofacitinib for 6 to 18 months and then went 6 months without it.

Note on this clone: The antigen is not known.

The CDR3 length is 14 residues. V was pared by 5 bases and J by 8 bases, with 13 bases of the junction left unmatched. Germline V gene sequence: CDR1 GTSNPN, CDR2 SVGIG (reference sequence). Reverse transcription of extracted RNA yielded cDNA, which provided the sequencing template. Sequenced by immunoSEQ multiplex PCR; TCRdb stores in-frame clones only, minus some. This table has some 170,000 clones, roughly 59% appearing once. General observations from the study: Alopecia totalis/universalis scalp especially showed more expanded CD8+ clones than normal scalp.

The chain is built from TRBV30 and TRBJ1-2, with 8 bases fitting TRBD1. The sequencing used CD4+ T cells sorted from blood, collected at week 0. This sequence originates from a human donor with alopecia areata. The chain's CDR3 is CAWSAGQALAGYTF. For the CDR3, the DNA is TGTGCCTGGTCCGCGGGACAGGCATTGGCGGGCTACACCTTC. The whole variable domain, remainder taken from reference TRBV30 and TRBJ1-2, is SQTIHQWPATLVQPVGSPLSLECTVEGTSNPNLYWYRQAAGRGLQLLFYSVGIGQISSEVPQNLSASRPQDRQFILSSKKLLLSDSGFYLCAWSAGQALAGYTFGSGTRLTVV.